These T cell receptor beta chains were read from a single sample in a study of blood T cell repertoires in COVID-19. TCRdb's copy holds only in-frame clones and misses some; the assay was immunoSEQ multiplex PCR. The sample shows around 330,000 clones, more than 90% of them seen only once. Specimen: PBMCs or T cells enriched from blood (not recorded which). These receptors came from a man aged 55 to 70 who had recovered from COVID-19. Both conserved end residues are part of each CDR3. The D gene is left open where the match is weak. Not every row has a clone size; where given, it reads once, few, many or a size class.

length	size	V	J	D	CDR3	DNA
18	once	TRBV25-1	TRBJ2-2	TRBD2	CASRGSWGLAGVGGELFF	TGTGCCAGCAGGGGCTCTTGGGGACTAGCGGGAGTTGGCGGGGAGCTGTTTTTT
15	NA	TRBV12-5	TRBJ2-7	TRBD1	CASGTSPGQVYEQYF	TGTGCTAGTGGAACTTCTCCGGGACAGGTATACGAGCAGTACTTC
16	NA	TRBV7-3	TRBJ2-2	TRBD2	CASSLTVAGDTGELFF	TGTGCCAGCAGCTTAACAGTAGCGGGAGATACCGGGGAGCTGTTTTTT
14	NA	TRBV4-1	TRBJ2-5	NA	CASSQDRELETQYF	TGCGCCAGCAGCCAAGATAGGGAGTTGGAGACCCAGTACTTC
15	NA	TRBV11-2	TRBJ1-4	TRBD1	CASSFSRGRGEKLFF	TGTGCCAGCAGCTTCTCCAGGGGGCGAGGTGAAAAACTGTTTTTT
13	NA	TRBV4-1	TRBJ2-1	NA	CASSQPGENEQFF	TGCGCCAGCAGCCAACCAGGGGAGAATGAGCAGTTCTTC
15	once	TRBV7-6	TRBJ2-2	TRBD2	CASSLGSGGAGELFF	TGTGCCAGCAGCTTAGGCAGCGGGGGGGCCGGGGAGCTGTTTTTT
12	once	TRBV29-1	TRBJ2-7	NA	CSVGDNPYEQYF	TGCAGCGTTGGAGACAATCCCTACGAGCAGTACTTC
15	few	TRBV4-2	TRBJ2-2	TRBD2	CASTTSGGLTGELFF	TGTGCCAGCACGACTAGCGGGGGACTCACCGGGGAGCTGTTTTTT
17	NA	TRBV30	TRBJ2-7	TRBD2	CAWSLPPRLAGTYEQYF	TGTGCCTGGAGTTTGCCACCCCGACTAGCGGGGACCTACGAGCAGTACTTC
15	NA	TRBV3-1/TRBV3-2	TRBJ1-1	TRBD1	CASSTQTGVATEAFF	TGTGCCAGCAGCACCCAGACAGGGGTGGCCACTGAAGCTTTCTTT
15	NA	TRBV5-4	TRBJ2-7	NA	CASRGGAELTYEQYF	TGTGCCAGCAGGGGTGGAGCGGAACTTACCTACGAGCAGTACTTC
14	NA	TRBV18	TRBJ1-1	NA	CASSPGRVETEAFF	TGTGCCAGCTCACCGGGGAGGGTGGAGACTGAAGCTTTCTTT
16	NA	TRBV3-1/TRBV3-2	TRBJ1-1	NA	CASSQDQGRGHTEAFF	TGTGCCAGCAGCCAAGATCAGGGCAGGGGCCACACTGAAGCTTTCTTT
17	few	TRBV10-3	TRBJ2-7	TRBD2	CATSGASIAGDMNEQYF	TGTGCCACCTCGGGGGCCTCGATAGCGGGAGACATGAACGAGCAGTACTTC
14	NA	TRBV15	TRBJ1-5	NA	CATRPRQDNQPQHF	TGTGCCACCAGACCCCGACAGGACAATCAGCCCCAGCATTTT
15	once	TRBV6-5	TRBJ1-6	NA	CASGTEVASNSPLHF	TGTGCCAGCGGCACGGAGGTGGCGAGTAATTCACCCCTCCACTTT
15	NA	TRBV19	TRBJ2-2	NA	CASSLGARNTGELFF	TGTGCCAGTAGTTTGGGAGCTAGGAACACCGGGGAGCTGTTTTTT
16	NA	TRBV19	TRBJ2-2	TRBD1	CATKKRDRVTTGELFF	TGTGCCACCAAAAAGAGGGACAGGGTGACCACCGGGGAGCTGTTTTTT
18	NA	TRBV19	TRBJ2-5	TRBD2	CASKKGLAGGSLQETQYF	TGTGCCAGTAAGAAAGGACTAGCGGGGGGAAGCCTTCAAGAGACCCAGTACTTC
16	NA	TRBV3-1/TRBV3-2	TRBJ2-2	TRBD2	CASSYWVAGGAGELFF	TGTGCCAGCAGCTACTGGGTAGCGGGAGGGGCCGGGGAGCTGTTTTTT
17	once	TRBV14	TRBJ2-1	NA	CASSQGRGRVIDNEQFF	TGTGCCAGCAGCCAGGGCAGGGGCAGGGTGATTGACAATGAGCAGTTCTTC
14	NA	TRBV27	TRBJ1-2	NA	CASSPGGFYYGYTF	TGTGCCAGCAGTCCGGGAGGGTTCTACTATGGCTACACCTTC
15	NA	TRBV3-1/TRBV3-2	TRBJ2-7	NA	CASSQGMAGSYEQYF	TGTGCCAGCAGCCAAGGCATGGCAGGCTCCTACGAGCAGTACTTC
14	once	TRBV11-2	TRBJ2-3	NA	CASNGQHYTDTQYF	TGTGCCAGCAACGGACAGCACTACACAGATACGCAGTATTTT
17	NA	TRBV9	TRBJ1-2	TRBD1	CASSVGQGVISDYGYTF	TGTGCCAGCAGCGTAGGACAGGGGGTCATCTCGGACTATGGCTACACCTTC
14	NA	TRBV18	TRBJ1-3	TRBD1	CASSKGTDGNTIYF	TGTGCCAGCTCTAAAGGGACAGACGGAAACACCATATATTTT
19	NA	TRBV4-1	TRBJ1-2	TRBD1	CASSQFRGQGPRTNYGYTF	TGCGCCAGCAGCCAATTCCGTGGACAGGGGCCGCGAACAAACTATGGCTACACCTTC
13	many	TRBV12-3/TRBV12-4	TRBJ1-1	NA	CASSVGKNTEAFF	TGTGCCAGCAGTGTGGGCAAGAACACTGAAGCTTTCTTT
14	NA	TRBV19	TRBJ1-3	NA	CASYDRHSGNTIYF	TGTGCCAGTTACGACAGGCACTCTGGAAACACCATATATTTT
20	NA	TRBV19	TRBJ2-6	TRBD1	CASSIVGQGLTYSGANVLTF	TGTGCCAGTAGTATAGTAGGACAGGGTCTCACTTACTCTGGGGCCAACGTCCTGACTTTC
15	NA	TRBV4-3	TRBJ1-5	NA	CASSQDVGNDQPQHF	TGCGCCAGCAGCCAAGATGTCGGGAATGATCAGCCCCAGCATTTT
14	NA	TRBV27	TRBJ1-1	TRBD1	CASSFRQGFTEAFF	TGTGCCAGCAGTTTTAGACAGGGGTTCACTGAAGCTTTCTTT
14	NA	TRBV14	TRBJ2-7	TRBD2	CASSLSGGSYEQYF	TGTGCCAGCAGCCTTAGCGGGGGCTCCTACGAGCAGTACTTC
12	once	TRBV30	TRBJ1-4	NA	CAWRMQGEKLFF	TGTGCCTGGAGGATGCAGGGTGAAAAACTGTTTTTT
15	NA	TRBV6-2/TRBV6-3	TRBJ2-1	NA	CASSYSIGVYNEQFF	TGTGCCAGCAGTTACTCGATAGGAGTTTACAATGAGCAGTTCTTC
16	NA	TRBV4-3	TRBJ1-4	NA	CASSPHTTTTNEKLFF	TGCGCCAGCAGCCCCCACACGACAACAACTAATGAAAAACTGTTTTTT
14	NA	TRBV6-5	TRBJ1-2	NA	CASSYTRTSYGYTF	TGTGCCAGCAGTTACACACGAACCAGCTATGGCTACACCTTC
15	once	TRBV7-3	TRBJ1-2	TRBD1	CASSPDRGPNYGYTF	TGTGCCAGCAGCCCGGACAGGGGGCCAAACTATGGCTACACCTTC
15	once	TRBV9	TRBJ1-3	NA	CASSVVAGFGNTIYF	TGTGCCAGCAGCGTGGTAGCGGGCTTTGGAAACACCATATATTTT
13	NA	TRBV11-2	TRBJ2-3	NA	CASSAGFADTQYF	TGTGCCAGCAGCGCGGGTTTCGCCGATACGCAGTATTTT
11	once	TRBV2	TRBJ2-1	NA	CASSENFEQFF	TGTGCCAGCAGTGAAAACTTTGAGCAGTTCTTC
14	NA	TRBV6-5	TRBJ2-7	NA	CASIPRQGLYEQYF	TGTGCCAGCATACCCCGGCAGGGTCTCTACGAGCAGTACTTC
13	few	TRBV3-1/TRBV3-2	TRBJ2-3	NA	CASSQDVADTQYF	TGTGCCAGCAGCCAAGATGTAGCAGATACGCAGTATTTT
15	NA	TRBV4-1	TRBJ2-2	NA	CASRDLALGLGELFF	TGCGCCAGCAGGGATCTAGCCCTAGGACTGGGGGAGCTGTTTTTT
14	NA	TRBV11-1	TRBJ1-1	NA	CASSSTGWNTEAFF	TGTGCCAGCAGCTCTACAGGGTGGAACACTGAAGCTTTCTTT
15	NA	TRBV6-1	TRBJ2-5	TRBD2	CASSEWAGRGETQYF	TGTGCCAGCAGTGAATGGGCCGGGAGGGGAGAGACCCAGTACTTC
18	NA	TRBV3-1/TRBV3-2	TRBJ2-3	TRBD2	CASSLRLAGGPRTDTQYF	TGTGCCAGCAGCCTTAGACTAGCGGGAGGGCCACGTACAGATACGCAGTATTTT
14	NA	TRBV11-2	TRBJ2-7	NA	CASSRGEGTYEQYF	TGTGCCAGCAGTAGGGGGGAGGGAACCTACGAGCAGTACTTC
13	NA	TRBV12-3/TRBV12-4	TRBJ1-4	NA	CASSLGIVEELFF	TGTGCCAGCAGTTTAGGGATCGTGGAGGAACTGTTTTTT
15	NA	TRBV19	TRBJ2-1	TRBD2	CASSATSGNYNEQFF	TGTGCCAGTAGTGCGACTAGCGGGAACTACAATGAGCAGTTCTTC
16	once	TRBV5-4	TRBJ1-1	NA	CASSSAGGAKNTEAFF	TGTGCCAGCAGCTCGGCCGGGGGGGCGAAGAACACTGAAGCTTTCTTT
15	NA	TRBV19	TRBJ2-7	TRBD1	CASSVFLGGFYEQYF	TGTGCCAGTAGTGTTTTTCTAGGGGGCTTCTACGAGCAGTACTTC
14	NA	TRBV7-2	TRBJ1-1	NA	CASSLVVMNTEAFF	TGTGCCAGCAGCTTAGTTGTTATGAACACTGAAGCTTTCTTT
12	NA	TRBV12-3/TRBV12-4	TRBJ1-1	TRBD1	CAIQGRYTEAFF	TGTGCCATACAGGGGAGGTACACTGAAGCTTTCTTT
12	NA	TRBV29-1	TRBJ2-7	TRBD1	CSVERDSYEQYF	TGCAGCGTTGAGAGGGACAGCTACGAGCAGTACTTC
19	once	TRBV7-8	TRBJ2-1	TRBD2	CASSTVVTRQREGRNEQFF	TGTGCCAGCAGTACGGTCGTAACACGGCAGCGGGAGGGTCGGAATGAGCAGTTCTTC
14	NA	TRBV7-3	TRBJ2-2	NA	CASSSGVLSGELFF	TGTGCCAGCAGCTCGGGGGTCTTGAGCGGGGAGCTGTTTTTT
13	NA	TRBV5-1	TRBJ2-7	NA	CASSRGQSYEQYF	TGCGCCAGCAGTCGCGGACAGTCTTACGAGCAGTACTTC
14	NA	TRBV5-5	TRBJ1-1	NA	CASSLEGVYTEAFF	TGTGCCAGCAGCTTGGAGGGGGTTTACACTGAAGCTTTCTTT